This TCR beta chain emerged from a study of shared clonotypes between healthy human individuals. Study overall: A few men and a couple of women, aged 18 to 49, were donors.

Comments on this clone: Other nucleotide sequences from this sample produce the same CDR3.

CDR1 MNHNS and CDR2 SASEGT come from the germline V gene. CDR3 length: 12 residues. With 4 bases removed from V and 5 bases from J, the gap between germline ends came to 8 bases. Running of the assay took place at deep level. TCRdb's copy holds only in-frame clones and misses some; the assay was immunoSEQ multiplex PCR. Seen here are about 470,000 clones, around 75% observed once, and the top ten hold about 12%. The V gene is TRBV6-1, the J gene TRBJ1-1; TRBD1 is a possible D gene (5 bases). Sequencing input: PBMCs. The receptor's source is a woman aged 35 to 49 in good health. Some clones in this sample may be carry-over from other donors' samples. CDR3 nucleotide sequence: TGTGCCAGCAGTGGTGGGGGTACTGAAGCTTTCTTT. Translation: CASSGGGTEAFF.